The clone carrying this T cell receptor beta chain was seen a handful of times. Its antigen is not known. This entry comes from a study of T cells in Graves' hyperthyroidism and ophthalmopathy. Findings of the study overall: A model built on 13 V-J features separated ophthalmopathy from stable hyperthyroidism.

The CDR3 is 18 residues long. The germline V gene encodes CDR1 KGHDR and CDR2 SFDVKD. V shed 7 bases, J shed 0 bases, and the junction held 7 bases outside the gene matches. Clinical Activity Scores of at least 3, NOSPECS grades of at least 4 and durations under 3 months characterized ophthalmopathy patients. TCR beta CDR3 sequences were amplified from RNA transcripts. Initially, a first-round RT-PCR of the TCR CDR3 employed the HTBI primer set. TCRdb passed the multiplex PCR reads through MiXCR, listing each CDR3 protein once. The table lists 250,000 to 300,000 distinct CDR3 sequences, roughly 19% of them singletons.

The sequence was obtained from a man in his fifties with Graves' ophthalmopathy. Sequencing used blood. The chain is built from TRBV24-1 and TRBJ2-1; 14 bases agree with TRBD2. The CDR3 protein is CATSGTSGSVGSYNEQFF. CDR3 coding DNA: TGTGCCACCAGCGGGACTAGCGGGAGTGTCGGCTCCTACAATGAGCAGTTCTTC.